This entry lists 19 T cell receptor beta chains sequenced from one sample in a study of cytomegalovirus exposure and HLA in healthy donors. PCR used 60 Vbeta primers and 13 Jbeta primers. TCRdb keeps only in-frame clones here, not all; method: immunoSEQ multiplex PCR. The sample lists some 180,000 clones; about 78% were seen once. Source material: PBMCs. These receptor sequences come from a woman between 25 and 40 years old in good health and CMV-seronegative.

This clone has just one count. J is TRBJ2-3 and V is TRBV2; 16 nucleotides line up with TRBD2. Looked up from germline, CDR1 is SNHLY and CDR2 is FYNNEI. This CDR3 is built from 21 residues. After removal of 4 bases from V and 6 bases from J, the junction contained 19 bases not matched to a gene. CDR3 region: CASSVLLRYDPGLAGGDTQYF. The DNA of the CDR3 is TGTGCCAGCAGTGTCCTTCTGAGATATGACCCGGGACTAGCGGGAGGGGATACGCAGTATTTT.

The chain is built from TRBV10-3 and TRBJ1-1; D perhaps matches TRBD1 (6 bases). The germline V and J ends were trimmed by 3 bases and 7 bases, with 12 bases remaining between them. The CDR3 spans 13 residues. The germline gives CDR1 ENHRY, CDR2 SYGVKD. CDR3 nucleotide sequence: TGTGCCATCAGTGATGATACAGGGATTGAAGCTTTCTTT. Protein: CAISDDTGIEAFF.

This clone was observed a few times. The V gene is TRBV5-1, the J gene TRBJ1-1, with D maybe TRBD1 (5 bases). The germline V and J ends were trimmed by 0 bases and 5 bases, with 14 bases remaining between them. The CDR3 contains 15 residues. Germline CDR1 and CDR2: SGHRS and YFSETQ. This chain's CDR3 is CASSLVSGLGTEAFF. CDR3 sequence (DNA): TGCGCCAGCAGCTTGGTATCAGGGTTGGGGACTGAAGCTTTCTTT.

In the case of this clone: A junction boundary mismatches the germline segment, possibly from a read error. The chain has TRBV7-9 and TRBJ1-1; unclear D gene. The CDR3 consists of 11 residues. CDR1 SEHNR and CDR2 FQNEAQ come from the germline V gene (reference sequence). As DNA, the CDR3 is TGTTCCAGCAGCATTCACCCCGGGGCTTTCTTT. Protein: CSSSIHPGAFF. The full variable domain, completed using reference TRBV7-9 and TRBJ1-1, is DTGVSQNPRHKITKRGQNVTFRCDPISEHNRLYWYRQTLGQGPEFLTYFQNEAQLEKSRLLSDRFSAERPKGSFSTLEIQRTEQGDSAMYLCSSSIHPGAFFGQGTRLTVV.

There are a few counts of this clone. At one end, the junction sequence differs from germline, possibly due to a read error. Other DNA sequences of this sample code for an identical CDR3. The DNA for the CDR3 is TGTTCCAGCAGCTTCGGACAGGGCGGATACGAGCAGTACTTC. It codes for CSSSFGQGGYEQYF. The gene calls are TRBV7-9 and TRBJ2-7; 8 bases are shared with TRBD1. Germline CDR1 SEHNR, CDR2 FQNEAQ (reference sequence). The CDR3 totals 14 residues.

This clone was seen only a few times. J is TRBJ2-1 and V is TRBV10-3; TRBD2 aligns across 13 bases. Germline CDR1 and CDR2: ENHRY and SYGVKD. This CDR3 is built from 18 residues. Trimming cost V 6 bases and J 0 bases; bases outside gene matches: 8. Here the CDR3 DNA reads TGTGCCATCAGGGGGACTAGCGGGAATGAACGCTCCTACAATGAGCAGTTCTTC. It yields the protein CAIRGTSGNERSYNEQFF.

This chain links TRBV6-1 with TRBJ2-3; TRBD2 agrees at 8 bases. Germline CDR1 reads MNHNS; CDR2 reads SASEGT. CDR3 length: 15 amino acids. The ends lost 2 bases at V and 4 bases at J; junction bases unmatched: 5. The CDR3 here is CASSEIDGRADTQYF. CDR3 nucleotides: TGTGCCAGCAGTGAAATTGACGGGAGGGCAGATACGCAGTATTTT.

The CDR3 DNA reads TGTGCCAGCCGGTCGGGACAGCAATACGAGCAGTACTTC. This sequence encodes CASRSGQQYEQYF. This rearrangement joins TRBV2 to TRBJ2-7; 7 bases align to TRBD1. V shed 8 bases, J shed 4 bases, and the junction held 8 bases outside the gene matches. Germline CDR1 is SNHLY and CDR2 is FYNNEI. There are 13 residues in the CDR3. The full variable domain, in which reference TRBV2 and TRBJ2-7 provide the parts outside the CDR3, is EPEVTQTPSHQVTQMGQEVILRCVPISNHLYFYWYRQILGQKVEFLVSFYNNEISEKSEIFDDQFSVERPDGSNFTLKIRSTKLEDSAMYFCASRSGQQYEQYFGPGTRLTVT.

In this sample, this clone turned up a few times. The gene calls are TRBV5-1 and TRBJ2-3, with 8 bases lining up with TRBD2. The V gene end was trimmed by 3 bases and the J gene end by 0 bases; junction bases not matched to a gene: 3. Germline V gene sequence: CDR1 SGHRS, CDR2 YFSETQ. This CDR3 region has 15 residues. This CDR3 reads CASSSLAASTDTQYF. The CDR3 DNA follows: TGCGCCAGCAGCTCACTAGCGGCTAGCACAGATACGCAGTATTTT.

The chain couples TRBV7-2 to TRBJ2-2; D unresolved. The germline V gene encodes CDR1 SGHTA and CDR2 FQGNSA. The CDR3 extends over 13 amino acids. The V end lost 5 bases, the J end lost 9 bases, and 13 bases lay between the germline ends. The CDR3: CASSRAWLRELFF. The DNA for the CDR3 is TGTGCCAGCAGCCGCGCCTGGTTACGGGAGCTGTTTTTT.

The rearrangement joins TRBV5-5 to TRBJ2-7; TRBD2 agrees at 9 bases. This CDR3 is 15 amino acids long. The J segment lost 3 bases and the V segment lost 1 base, leaving 5 bases of the junction unmatched. Germline V gene data show CDR1 as SGHKS and CDR2 as YYEKEE (reference sequence). The CDR3 DNA follows: TGTGCCAGCAGCTTGATAGTAGCGGGGGACTACGAGCAGTACTTC. Protein: CASSLIVAGDYEQYF.

The chain joins TRBV27 to TRBJ2-7; 7 nucleotides match TRBD1. The CDR3 runs 16 residues. From germline, CDR1 is MNHEY and CDR2 SMNVEV (reference sequence). V was clipped by 2 bases and J by 7 bases; unmatched bases: 14. This chain's CDR3 is CASSLIGNIRGREQYF. The CDR3 DNA reads as TGTGCCAGCAGTTTAATCGGTAATATAAGGGGGCGGGAGCAGTACTTC.

The gene calls are TRBV29-1 and TRBJ2-3; possible D gene TRBD1, 6 bases. V was shortened by 6 bases and J by 3 bases, with 16 bases between the two germline ends. Germline V gene lookup returns CDR1 SQVTM and CDR2 ANQGSEA. The CDR3 is 14 residues long. CDR3: CSVDSGVITDTQYF. CDR3 nucleotides: TGCAGCGTGGACTCAGGGGTTATAACAGATACGCAGTATTTT.

The chain couples TRBV5-4 to TRBJ2-5; 14 bases line up with TRBD2. The CDR3 is 17 amino acids. With V trimmed by 4 bases and J by 2 bases, 7 bases remained unmatched. Germline V lookup: CDR1 SGHNT, CDR2 YYREEE (reference sequence). The CDR3 protein is CASSHRLAGGEQETQYF. The CDR3 DNA reads TGTGCCAGCAGCCATCGACTAGCGGGAGGGGAACAAGAGACCCAGTACTTC.

The chain employs TRBV9 and TRBJ2-7, with D maybe TRBD2 (5 bases). Germline values: CDR1 SGDLS, CDR2 YYNGEE. This CDR3 is 16 amino acids long. Trimming left V 0 bases short and J 0 bases short, with 13 bases between. The chain's CDR3 is CASSVEERYSSYEQYF. The CDR3 DNA is TGTGCCAGCAGCGTAGAGGAGCGGTACAGCTCCTACGAGCAGTACTTC.

This clone has more than one count but fewer than ten. The V and J genes are TRBV7-2 and TRBJ1-5, with D unclear. CDR3 size: 14 residues. V lost 5 bases to trimming and J lost 5 bases, with 13 bases between them. Germline loops: CDR1 SGHTA, CDR2 FQGNSA. The CDR3 bases are TGTGCCAGCAGCCGAAACGGGGTTTATCAGCCCCAGCATTTT. Protein: CASSRNGVYQPQHF. Supplemented by reference TRBV7-2 and TRBJ1-5, the full variable domain reads GAGVSQSPSNKVTEKGKDVELRCDPISGHTALYWYRQSLGQGLEFLIYFQGNSAPDKSGLPSDRFSAERTGGSVSTLTIQRTQQEDSAVYLCASSRNGVYQPQHFGDGTRLSIL.

The chain carries TRBV5-1 and TRBJ2-7; 9 bases line up with TRBD2. Trimming cost V 4 bases and J 3 bases; bases outside gene matches: 20. The CDR3 has 19 residues. The germline V gene encodes CDR1 SGHRS and CDR2 YFSETQ. CDR3 coding DNA: TGCGCCAGCAGCCCTCCGTCGCGGGAGGGCCCTTTTCTATTCTACGAGCAGTACTTC. As protein: CASSPPSREGPFLFYEQYF.

The chain uses TRBV7-9 and TRBJ1-4, with TRBD1 identical over 7 bases. The CDR3 is 16 amino acids. Germline CDR1 SEHNR, CDR2 FQNEAQ (reference sequence). The V gene end was trimmed by 5 bases and the J gene end by 7 bases; junction bases not matched to a gene: 13. CDR3 DNA: TGTGCCAGCAGCCCGACGGTGAGGGACAGCGCTGAAAAACTGTTTTTT. Protein: CASSPTVRDSAEKLFF.

This clone has more than one count but fewer than ten. V usage is TRBV30 and J usage is TRBJ1-1, with 7 positions matching TRBD1. The CDR3 covers 11 residues. Unmatched junction bases numbered 3, after V lost 5 bases and J lost 6 bases. Per the germline V gene, CDR1 is GTSNPN and CDR2 is SVGIG (reference sequence). The CDR3 protein is CAWWDRPEAFF. In DNA form, the CDR3 reads TGTGCCTGGTGGGACAGACCTGAAGCTTTCTTT.